This passage covers 32 T cell receptor beta chains from one sample sequenced in a study of blood T cell repertoires in COVID-19. The repertoire was sequenced with immunoSEQ multiplex PCR; TCRdb's copy has only in-frame clones and lacks some. The repertoire holds 100,000 to 150,000 clones, around 81% seen once, with 3.8% in the top ten. The sample consisted of peripheral blood. These receptors originate from a woman between 45 and 60 years old with acute or convalescent COVID-19.

V gene TRBV5-1 combines with J gene TRBJ1-4; a possible D gene is TRBD1 (6 bases). V lost 3 bases, J lost 8 bases, and 14 bases lay in between. Germline-derived CDR1 and CDR2 are SGHRS and YFSETQ. The CDR3 extends over 14 amino acids. The CDR3 DNA reads TGCGCCAGCAGCTACGGGGACAAAACAGAAAAACTGTTTTTT. It is translated as CASSYGDKTEKLFF.

The chain has TRBV15 and TRBJ2-3; D is possibly TRBD1 (5 bases). Trimming took off 0 bases at V and 3 bases at J, with 13 bases between the two ends. This CDR3 comprises 16 residues. Per germline, CDR1 LNHNV and CDR2 YYDKDF (reference sequence). This chain's CDR3 is CATSRDSRAPTDTQYF. The CDR3 DNA sequence: TGTGCCACCAGCAGAGACTCCAGGGCCCCAACAGATACGCAGTATTTT.

Points on this clone: The same CDR3 also results from other DNA sequences found in this sample. This rearrangement joins TRBV5-1 to TRBJ1-1; no clear D gene. CDR3 length: 14 amino acids. Germline lookup yields CDR1 SGHRS and CDR2 YFSETQ. Trimming left V 0 bases short and J 1 base short, with 7 bases between. The CDR3 loop reads CASSLGPGNTEAFF. For the CDR3, the DNA is TGCGCCAGCAGCTTGGGGCCGGGGAACACTGAAGCTTTCTTT.

The V gene is TRBV3-1 (or the pseudogene TRBV3-2), the J gene TRBJ2-7, with 10 bases fitting TRBD1. With V trimmed by 10 bases and J by 6 bases, 12 bases remained unmatched. The CDR3 runs to 14 residues. Germline CDR1 LGHDT, CDR2 YNNKEL (reference sequence). CDR3 DNA sequence: TGTGCCACCTCACCGGGACAGGGGAAGTCCGAGCAGTACTTC. It is translated as CATSPGQGKSEQYF.

This clone was seen only a few times. The chain carries TRBV25-1 and TRBJ1-6, with D possibly TRBD1 on 6 matching bases. Trimming stripped 4 bases from V and 8 bases from J, with 12 bases between. Germline V lookup: CDR1 MGHDK, CDR2 SYGVNS. The length of the CDR3 is 14 residues. Here the CDR3 reads CASSAPGEYSPLHF. In nucleotides, the CDR3 is TGTGCCAGCAGTGCGCCAGGGGAGTATTCACCCCTCCACTTT.

The chain recombines TRBV5-8 with TRBJ1-5, with TRBD1 identical over 7 bases. CDR1 is SGHTS and CDR2 is YDEGEE in the germline V gene. Losses at the gene ends were 2 bases for V and 6 bases for J; bases not matched to a gene: 2. This CDR3 contains 13 residues. For the CDR3, the DNA is TGTGCCAGCAGCTTCAGGGGGGCTCAGCCCCAGCATTTT. Encoded protein: CASSFRGAQPQHF. Variable domain in full (rest from reference TRBV5-8 and TRBJ1-5): EAGVTQSPTHLIKTRGQQATLRCSPISGHTSVYWYQQALGLGLQFLLWYDEGEERNRGNFPPRFSGRQFPNYSSELNVNALELEDSALYLCASSFRGAQPQHFGDGTRLSIL.

This chain joins TRBV18 and TRBJ1-1, with D uncertain. The CDR3 length is 12 residues. The germline gives CDR1 KGHSH, CDR2 LQKENI. V lost 3 bases, J lost 5 bases, and 7 bases lay in between. The CDR3 is CASSPTETEAFF. The CDR3, as DNA: TGTGCCAGCTCACCGACGGAGACTGAAGCTTTCTTT.

The chain carries TRBV7-9 and TRBJ2-5, with TRBD2 matching over 7 bases. The V gene's germline CDR1 is SEHNR and CDR2 FQNEAQ (reference sequence). CDR3 length: 16 residues. V shed 2 bases and J 2 bases; nucleotides not matched to a gene: 8. CDR3 loop: CASSLSGLAVQETQYF. CDR3 in DNA: TGTGCCAGCAGCTTAAGTGGCCTAGCGGTACAAGAGACCCAGTACTTC.

In its sample, this clone was seen once. V gene TRBV14 combines with J gene TRBJ2-1, with 7 bases aligning to TRBD2. Trimming removed 4 bases from V and 4 bases from J; junction bases left unmatched: 4. The CDR3 is made up of 14 amino acids. Germline V gives CDR1 SGHDN, CDR2 FVKESK. CDR3: CASSRDYGYNEQFF. The CDR3 bases are TGTGCCAGCAGCCGGGACTACGGATACAATGAGCAGTTCTTC.

The DNA for the CDR3 is TGTGCCAGCAGCTTAGATCGGACTTCCAATGAGCAGTTCTTC. Amino acid sequence: CASSLDRTSNEQFF. The V gene is TRBV11-3, the J gene TRBJ2-1, with D possibly TRBD2 on 5 matching bases. Germline loops: CDR1 SGHNT, CDR2 YENEEA. Trimming removed 0 bases at V and 6 bases at J, with 9 bases between. This CDR3 has 14 amino acids.

The table lists this clone with a few counts. V gene TRBV4-2 combines with J gene TRBJ1-3; TRBD1 aligns across 8 bases. CDR3 length: 16 amino acids. Losses at the gene ends were 5 bases for V and 9 bases for J; bases not matched to a gene: 15. In germline, CDR1 is LGHNA, CDR2 YNFKEQ. CDR3 sequence (DNA): TGTGCCAGCAGCGCCCTGGGGACAGGACTGGATGCCACCATATATTTT. Translating it yields CASSALGTGLDATIYF.

The genes are TRBV2 and TRBJ1-1, with D possibly matching TRBD1 (5 bases). The CDR3 loop spans 13 amino acids. Per the germline V gene, CDR1 is SNHLY and CDR2 is FYNNEI. V lost 4 bases to trimming and J lost 4 bases, with 10 bases between them. The CDR3: CASSVAGPTEAFF. The CDR3 DNA reads TGTGCCAGCAGTGTAGCGGGGCCCACTGAAGCTTTCTTT.

This chain connects TRBV6-1 to TRBJ2-7; D is perhaps TRBD1 (5 bases). The CDR3 extends over 16 amino acids. Germline assignment: CDR1 MNHNS and CDR2 SASEGT. The germline V and J ends were trimmed by 0 bases and 2 bases, with 14 bases remaining between them. The CDR3 loop reads CASSEAHRGWPYEQYF. The CDR3 coding sequence is TGTGCCAGCAGTGAAGCGCATAGGGGATGGCCCTACGAGCAGTACTTC.

The chain recombines TRBV27 with TRBJ1-6; D unresolved. Looked up from germline, CDR1 is MNHEY and CDR2 is SMNVEV (reference sequence). V lost 8 bases and J lost 9, with 14 bases in between. CDR3 length: 13 residues. CDR3 residues: CASGGNGGSPLHF. The DNA of the CDR3 is TGTGCCAGCGGCGGGAACGGAGGTTCACCCCTCCACTTT.

V gene TRBV3-1 (or the pseudogene TRBV3-2) combines with J gene TRBJ1-4; the match to TRBD1 covers 7 bases. J was trimmed by 1 base and V by 0 bases; bases with no gene match: 14. From germline, CDR1 is LGHDT and CDR2 YNNKEL (reference sequence). This CDR3 comprises 20 residues. Here the CDR3 DNA reads TGTGCCAGCAGCCAAGATCACTATAAGGGGGCACGAGGAACTAATGAAAAACTGTTTTTT. It is translated as CASSQDHYKGARGTNEKLFF.

This rearrangement joins TRBV5-1 to TRBJ2-3; 7 bases line up with TRBD1. The CDR3 contains 15 residues. Losses at the gene ends were 4 bases for V and 4 bases for J; bases not matched to a gene: 9. CDR1 is SGHRS, CDR2 YFSETQ, per germline. CDR3 loop: CASSPTGAGADTQYF. In DNA, the CDR3 is TGCGCCAGCAGCCCCACAGGGGCAGGGGCAGATACGCAGTATTTT. Combining the CDR3 with reference TRBV5-1 and TRBJ2-3 gives the whole variable domain KAGVTQTPRYLIKTRGQQVTLSCSPISGHRSVSWYQQTPGQGLQFLFEYFSETQRNKGNFPGRFSGRQFSNSRSEMNVSTLELGDSALYLCASSPTGAGADTQYFGPGTRLTVL.

The V gene is TRBV19, the J gene TRBJ2-1; 8 bases line up with TRBD2. The junction had 6 bases not matched to a gene; V was cut back by 7 bases and J by 4 bases. Germline CDR1 LNHDA, CDR2 SQIVND (reference sequence). The CDR3 runs 14 residues. The CDR3 region has the DNA TGTGCCAGTAAAGACGGGGGGGAGTACAATGAGCAGTTCTTC. It translates to CASKDGGEYNEQFF.

J is TRBJ2-5 and V is TRBV4-1; no definite D call. The germline V gene has CDR1 MGHRA and CDR2 YSYEKL. Trimming pared 0 bases from V and 4 bases from J, leaving 15 bases between. The CDR3 runs to 16 residues. CDR3 sequence (DNA): TGCGCCAGCAGCCAAGACAAGCGAGCTACGGGAGAGACCCAGTACTTC. Its translation: CASSQDKRATGETQYF.

This clone was counted a single time. J is TRBJ2-3 and V is TRBV9; D unclear. The germline gives CDR1 SGDLS, CDR2 YYNGEE. Trimming pared 2 bases from V and 1 base from J, leaving 8 bases between. There are 14 residues in the CDR3. CDR3 loop: CASSVGGRTDTQYF. In DNA form, the CDR3 reads TGTGCCAGCAGCGTGGGTGGGCGCACAGATACGCAGTATTTT.

The rearrangement uses TRBV10-1 and TRBJ2-1, with D tentatively TRBD2 (6 bases). The germline V and J ends were trimmed by 3 bases and 3 bases, with 12 bases remaining between them. The CDR3 is 15 residues long. Germline-derived CDR1 and CDR2 are WNHNN and SYGVQD (reference sequence). The CDR3 DNA is TGCGCCAGCAGTGATCCGGGGGTGGGCTACAATGAGCAGTTCTTC. Protein: CASSDPGVGYNEQFF.

The gene calls are TRBV5-1 and TRBJ2-2, with TRBD2 matching over 7 bases. The CDR3 spans 17 residues. V gave up 0 bases and J gave up 4 bases; unmatched junction bases: 9. CDR1 and CDR2 (germline): SGHRS, YFSETQ. DNA of the CDR3: TGCGCCAGCAGCTTGGTTTCGGTGGGAGGGCCCACCGGGGAGCTGTTTTTT. Amino acids: CASSLVSVGGPTGELFF.

Turning to this clone: The junction shows a germline mismatch at one end, possibly a read error. The chain recombines TRBV5-1 with TRBJ2-7; TRBD2 might be the D (6 bases). CDR3 length equals 13 residues. Germline CDR1 reads SGHRS; CDR2 reads YFSETQ. CDR3 sequence reads: CASSLAGSYEQYF. The CDR3 DNA is TGCGCCAGCAGTTTGGCGGGATCTTACGAGCAGTACTTC.

The V call is TRBV10-3, the J call TRBJ1-2; 9 bases are a match to TRBD1. Trimming removed 2 bases from V and 8 bases from J; junction bases left unmatched: 6. In germline, CDR1 is ENHRY, CDR2 SYGVKD. CDR3 length: 14 residues. CDR3 sequence reads: CAISETGGDQGYTF. CDR3 DNA: TGTGCCATCAGTGAGACAGGGGGCGATCAAGGCTACACCTTC.

The V call is TRBV30, the J call TRBJ2-2; D is uncertain. Trimming removed 2 bases at V and 13 bases at J, with 14 bases between. This CDR3 has 12 residues. Germline V gene data show CDR1 as GTSNPN and CDR2 as SVGIG (reference sequence). The CDR3 loop is CAWSRDRRVLFF. CDR3 in DNA: TGTGCCTGGAGTAGAGATCGCCGGGTGCTGTTTTTT.

The chain combines TRBV6-5 with TRBJ1-2, with TRBD1 identical over 10 bases. The junction had 8 bases not matched to a gene; V was cut back by 3 bases and J by 7 bases. The CDR3 has 15 residues. Germline CDR1 and CDR2: MNHEY and SVGAGI. CDR3: CASSYRWTGGGGYTF. As DNA, the CDR3 is TGTGCCAGCAGTTATCGGTGGACAGGGGGTGGTGGCTACACCTTC.

The V call is TRBV28, the J call TRBJ1-5; no definite D call. Trimming pared 3 bases from V and 2 bases from J, leaving 17 bases between. The CDR3 covers 17 residues. CDR1 and CDR2 from the germline V gene are MDHEN and SYDVKM. CDR3 DNA sequence: TGTGCCAGCAGTTTCTTCGACATAGGGAGTGGCAATCAGCCCCAGCATTTT. It is translated as CASSFFDIGSGNQPQHF.

The chain carries TRBV18 and TRBJ2-1, with 12 bases aligning to TRBD1. Germline assignment: CDR1 KGHSH and CDR2 LQKENI. This CDR3 contains 16 residues. With V trimmed by 5 bases and J by 7 bases, 9 bases remained unmatched. Written as DNA, the CDR3 is TGTGCCAGCTCAAGGGGACAGGGGGCTCTCGGGAATGAGCAGTTCTTC. Translation gives CASSRGQGALGNEQFF.

The genes are TRBV6-5 and TRBJ1-1; TRBD1 might be the D (5 bases). In germline, CDR1 is MNHEY, CDR2 SVGAGI. Trimming removed 7 bases at V and 1 base at J, with 16 bases between. There are 15 residues in the CDR3. The CDR3 DNA follows: TGTGCCAGCATCGATGCGGAGGGGTGGAACACTGAAGCTTTCTTT. It encodes CASIDAEGWNTEAFF.

V gene TRBV27 combines with J gene TRBJ2-7; D perhaps matches TRBD2 (5 bases). The CDR3 spans 14 residues. The V gene lost 2 bases and the J gene lost 5 bases, with 13 bases spanning the gap. Germline CDR1 and CDR2: MNHEY and SMNVEV (reference sequence). CDR3: CASSLLSSSDEQYF. The CDR3 nucleotides read TGTGCCAGCAGTTTACTCTCTAGCTCTGACGAGCAGTACTTC.

Written as DNA, the CDR3 is TGTGCCAGTAGTAGACCAGGGACTGGGGCCAACGTCCTGACTTTC. The encoded protein is CASSRPGTGANVLTF. This chain links TRBV19 with TRBJ2-6; D possibly corresponds to TRBD1 (5 bases). Per the germline V gene, CDR1 is LNHDA and CDR2 is SQIVND (reference sequence). The V end lost 4 bases, the J end lost 2 bases, and 9 bases lay between the germline ends. The CDR3 sequence is 15 residues long.

The gene calls are TRBV29-1 and TRBJ1-4; D perhaps matches TRBD1 (5 bases). The CDR3 has 11 residues. The germline V gene has CDR1 SQVTM and CDR2 ANQGSEA. Trimming removed 8 bases from V and 13 bases from J, with 17 bases in between. The CDR3 bases are TGCAGCCCGAACTCAGGGCGAATACTGTTTTTT. This codes for CSPNSGRILFF.

The V gene is TRBV7-9, the J gene TRBJ1-6; D uncertain. There are 13 residues in the CDR3. Per the germline V gene, CDR1 is SEHNR and CDR2 is FQNEAQ (reference sequence). V gave up 1 base and J gave up 8 bases, with 6 bases separating them. The DNA for the CDR3 is TGTGCCAGCAGCTTAGTACGGGATTCACCCCTCCACTTT. Its protein product is CASSLVRDSPLHF.